The 32 T cell receptor beta chains in this list originate from one sample, sequenced in a study of T cell responses to AZD1222 COVID-19 vaccine. TCRdb's copy holds only in-frame clones and misses some; the assay was immunoSEQ multiplex PCR. Here the sample spans approximately 150,000 clones, about 90% being singletons. The sequenced sample was peripheral blood, obtained 28 days after the second AZD1222 dose. These receptors were collected from an adult who received the AZD1222 COVID-19 vaccine.

This clone showed up just a few times. The J gene is TRBJ2-7, the V gene TRBV6-6; possibly TRBD2 for D (5 bases). The CDR3 extends over 14 amino acids. The V gene's germline CDR1 is MNHNY and CDR2 SVGAGI (reference sequence). V gave up 7 bases and J gave up 2 bases, with 15 bases separating them. The CDR3 DNA is TGTGCCAGCACCCCCCGGGGTATAGCCTACGAGCAGTACTTC. Its translation: CASTPRGIAYEQYF.

The chain carries TRBV28 and TRBJ1-6; tentatively, D is TRBD1 (5 bases). The CDR3 totals 12 residues. Germline CDR1 reads MDHEN; CDR2 reads SYDVKM. Trimming shortened V by 7 bases and J by 7 bases, and 8 bases separated the two germline ends. In DNA form, the CDR3 reads TGTGCCAGCAACCCAGGGAATTCACCCCTCCACTTT. Residues: CASNPGNSPLHF.

CDR3 protein: CASSTLAELSYEQYF. CDR3 nucleotide sequence: TGCGCCAGCAGCACTCTAGCGGAGCTGAGCTACGAGCAGTACTTC. V is TRBV5-1 and J is TRBJ2-7; 7 bases fit TRBD2. Losses at the gene ends were 4 bases for V and 3 bases for J; bases not matched to a gene: 10. The CDR3 covers 15 residues. CDR1 is SGHRS and CDR2 is YFSETQ in the germline V gene.

The V gene is TRBV7-2, the J gene TRBJ2-1; possibly TRBD2 for D (5 bases). The germline V gene encodes CDR1 SGHTA and CDR2 FQGNSA. The V and J ends lost 5 bases and 1 base respectively, with 24 bases between them. The CDR3 covers 19 residues. CDR3 loop: CASSRMSGTRYRSYNEQFF. The CDR3 region has the DNA TGTGCCAGCAGCCGTATGAGTGGCACTAGGTATAGGTCCTACAATGAGCAGTTCTTC.

The chain employs TRBV5-1 and TRBJ1-2, with TRBD1 matching over 8 bases. The ends lost 4 bases at V and 2 bases at J; junction bases unmatched: 7. The germline CDR1 and CDR2 sequences are SGHRS and YFSETQ. The CDR3 runs 15 residues. The CDR3 DNA reads as TGCGCCAGCAGCGGATTCAGGGGGCTCAACTATGGCTACACCTTC. This translates into CASSGFRGLNYGYTF.

The genes are TRBV5-1 and TRBJ1-5; a weak D match, TRBD1 (6 bases). Germline CDR1 SGHRS, CDR2 YFSETQ. This CDR3 spans 13 amino acids. Between the trimmed V and J ends, which lost 4 bases and 7 bases, there was a span of 12 bases. The CDR3: CASSVSGAQPQHF. CDR3 DNA sequence: TGCGCCAGCAGCGTATCGGGGGCACAGCCCCAGCATTTT.

This chain uses TRBV2 with TRBJ1-6, with D tentatively TRBD1 (5 bases). V was trimmed by 5 bases and J by 7 bases, leaving 18 bases between them. Germline loops: CDR1 SNHLY, CDR2 FYNNEI. The CDR3 consists of 16 residues. Here the CDR3 reads CASSKTGRMGNSPLHF. The CDR3 bases are TGTGCCAGCAGTAAAACGGGACGCATGGGGAATTCACCCCTCCACTTT.

This chain connects TRBV30 to TRBJ1-2, with D tentatively TRBD1 (6 bases). Looked up from germline, CDR1 is GTSNPN and CDR2 is SVGIG (reference sequence). V was cut by 4 bases and J by 8 bases, with 14 bases left in between. The CDR3 length is 12 residues. In nucleotides, the CDR3 is TGTGCCTGGAACCACGGACAGTACGGCTACACCTTC. Residues: CAWNHGQYGYTF.

The rearrangement links TRBV13 to TRBJ2-7, with no clear D. Germline V lookup: CDR1 PRHDT, CDR2 FYEKMQ (reference sequence). This CDR3 is built from 12 residues. The V gene lost 4 bases and the J gene lost 7 bases, with 11 bases spanning the gap. CDR3 residues: CASSWVNGEQYF. The DNA for the CDR3 is TGTGCCAGCAGCTGGGTGAATGGTGAGCAGTACTTC.

The chain combines TRBV30 with TRBJ2-1; the D gene is possibly TRBD2 (5 bases). This CDR3 contains 12 residues. The germline gives CDR1 GTSNPN, CDR2 SVGIG (reference sequence). V was clipped by 4 bases and J by 8 bases, with 12 bases between them. The CDR3 sequence: CAWKTPGYEQFF. Written as DNA, the CDR3 is TGTGCCTGGAAGACGCCGGGGTATGAGCAGTTCTTC.

This chain connects TRBV7-2 to TRBJ2-5; weak D call: TRBD1 (6 bases). The CDR3 runs 13 residues. V was pared by 4 bases and J by 2 bases, with 8 bases between. Germline assignment: CDR1 SGHTA and CDR2 FQGNSA. CDR3 protein: CASSSDRQETQYF. The DNA for the CDR3 is TGTGCCAGCAGCTCAGACAGGCAAGAGACCCAGTACTTC.

This clone showed up just once. The rearrangement links TRBV7-9 to TRBJ2-7, with D perhaps matching TRBD2 (5 bases). Trimming left V 5 bases short and J 3 bases short, with 11 bases between. Germline V CDR1 and CDR2: SEHNR, FQNEAQ (reference sequence). The CDR3 spans 13 residues. The CDR3 region is CASSPRAGYEQYF. CDR3 sequence (DNA): TGTGCCAGCAGCCCACGGGCGGGCTACGAGCAGTACTTC.

V gene TRBV6-2 or TRBV6-3 combines with J gene TRBJ1-2; no firm D call. Trimming left V 2 bases short and J 1 base short, with 8 bases between. The CDR3 length is 14 residues. CDR1 is MNHEY, CDR2 SVGEGT, per germline. The CDR3 here is CASSYADVNYGYTF. In DNA form, the CDR3 reads TGTGCCAGCAGTTACGCGGACGTTAACTATGGCTACACCTTC.

This chain uses TRBV19 with TRBJ1-5; TRBD1 might be the D (6 bases). This CDR3 contains 15 residues. Germline V gene sequence: CDR1 LNHDA, CDR2 SQIVND (reference sequence). The V end was cut by 6 bases, the J end by 0 bases, with 12 bases between. DNA for the CDR3: TGTGCCAGTAGAATCGGACAGAATAGCAATCAGCCCCAGCATTTT. This codes for CASRIGQNSNQPQHF.

V is TRBV27 and J is TRBJ2-2, with D perhaps being TRBD1 or TRBD2 (5 bases each). Germline V gives CDR1 MNHEY, CDR2 SMNVEV (reference sequence). Between the trimmed V and J ends, which lost 1 base and 1 base, there was a span of 10 bases. The CDR3 loop spans 16 amino acids. The CDR3 reads CASSLYGALNTGELFF. The CDR3 DNA follows: TGTGCCAGCAGTTTATACGGGGCCTTGAACACCGGGGAGCTGTTTTTT.

This chain connects TRBV10-3 to TRBJ2-2, with 10 bases matching TRBD2. V shed 7 bases and J 3 bases; nucleotides not matched to a gene: 5. Germline loops: CDR1 ENHRY, CDR2 SYGVKD. This CDR3 has 15 amino acids. CDR3 coding DNA: TGTGCCATCAACAAGCGGGGGGGCGACACCGGGGAGCTGTTTTTT. Amino acids: CAINKRGGDTGELFF.

The chain uses TRBV19 and TRBJ1-6; unclear D gene. This CDR3 is 14 amino acids long. The ends were cut back, 7 bases at V and 9 bases at J, with 16 bases in the middle. The germline CDR1 and CDR2 sequences are LNHDA and SQIVND (reference sequence). CDR3 sequence (DNA): TGTGCCAGTACCCCCTGGGTTGGGAGTTCACCCCTCCACTTT. Amino acid sequence: CASTPWVGSSPLHF.

J is TRBJ2-5 and V is TRBV28; TRBD1 is a possible D gene (6 bases). From germline, CDR1 is MDHEN and CDR2 SYDVKM. V was pared by 6 bases and J by 3 bases, with 14 bases between. The length of the CDR3 is 14 residues. Here the CDR3 reads CASRHLRTEETQYF. CDR3 DNA: TGTGCCAGCAGACACCTCAGGACAGAAGAGACCCAGTACTTC.

The V gene is TRBV24-1, the J gene TRBJ1-5, with D unclear. V gave up 8 bases and J gave up 0 bases, with 22 bases separating them. The CDR3 covers 18 residues. Germline assignment: CDR1 KGHDR and CDR2 SFDVKD. Here the CDR3 reads CATITPNGVQYSNQPQHF. CDR3 nucleotide sequence: TGTGCCACCATCACACCCAACGGGGTCCAGTATAGCAATCAGCCCCAGCATTTT.

This clone is categorized as medium-sized (0.01 to 0.1%). The chain couples TRBV24-1 to TRBJ1-4, with 10 bases identical to TRBD1. Germline V gives CDR1 KGHDR, CDR2 SFDVKD. V dropped 9 bases and J dropped 7; count of bases not matched to a gene: 16. This CDR3 region has 17 residues. CDR3 residues: CATVWGISGTGAEKLFF. CDR3 nucleotide sequence: TGTGCCACCGTTTGGGGAATCTCCGGGACAGGGGCTGAAAAACTGTTTTTT.

The chain is built from TRBV19 and TRBJ1-1, with TRBD1 matching 7 bases. V lost 8 bases to trimming and J lost 5 bases; unmatched junction nucleotides: 14. Germline CDR1 is LNHDA and CDR2 is SQIVND (reference sequence). The CDR3 length is 15 residues. The CDR3 coding sequence is TGTGCCAGTCGTTACTCAGGGGGGGAATTGACTGAAGCTTTCTTT. This gives the protein CASRYSGGELTEAFF.

The chain uses TRBV27 and TRBJ1-3; D ambiguous. V gave up 4 bases and J gave up 3 bases, with 7 bases separating them. The germline gives CDR1 MNHEY, CDR2 SMNVEV (reference sequence). The CDR3 consists of 13 residues. CDR3 in amino acids: CASSSPGGNTIYF. The CDR3 nucleotides are TGTGCCAGCAGTTCCCCGGGTGGAAACACCATATATTTT.

J is TRBJ2-1 and V is TRBV7-8; 7 nucleotides match TRBD1. With V trimmed by 3 bases and J by 6 bases, 5 bases remained unmatched. Germline CDR1 is SGHVS and CDR2 is FQNEAQ. There are 14 residues in the CDR3. In DNA, the CDR3 is TGTGCCAGCAGCTTGAGACAGGGCGTCAATGAGCAGTTCTTC. Translation: CASSLRQGVNEQFF.

This clone was detected only once. The rearrangement uses TRBV5-6 and TRBJ1-1; unclear D gene. V was clipped by 4 bases and J by 1 base, with 2 bases between them. The CDR3 totals 11 residues. Per the germline V gene, CDR1 is SGHDT and CDR2 is YYEEEE. CDR3 sequence: CASSQNTEAFF. The CDR3 nucleotides are TGTGCCAGCAGCCAGAACACTGAAGCTTTCTTT. Full variable domain (rest looked up from reference TRBV5-6 and TRBJ1-1): DAGVTQSPTHLIKTRGQQVTLRCSPKSGHDTVSWYQQALGQGPQFIFQYYEEEERQRGNFPDRFSGHQFPNYSSELNVNALLLGDSALYLCASSQNTEAFFGQGTRLTVV.

This clone was detected only once. This chain connects TRBV7-8 to TRBJ2-1; 7 bases map to TRBD2. CDR3 size: 13 residues. V shed 11 bases and J 6 bases; nucleotides not matched to a gene: 10. Germline V gene sequence: CDR1 SGHVS, CDR2 FQNEAQ. Here the CDR3 reads CAGASGGINEQFF. The CDR3 DNA reads TGTGCCGGCGCTAGCGGAGGAATCAATGAGCAGTTCTTC.

V usage is TRBV21-1 and J usage is TRBJ2-7; the table's D gene call, TRBD2, was not cross checked with the DNA. TRBV21-1 is described as a pseudogene. CDR3 size: 15 residues. Written as DNA, the CDR3 is TGTGCCAGCAGCTGGAGGGGAAGGGCGGCCTACGAGCAGTACTTC. It translates to CASSWRGRAAYEQYF.

On this clone: Other DNA sequences in the sample encode the same CDR3. The chain carries TRBV6-5 and TRBJ2-7; TRBD1 aligns across 9 bases. This CDR3 comprises 14 residues. V shed 6 bases, J shed 0 bases, and the junction held 3 bases outside the gene matches. Germline CDR1 and CDR2: MNHEY and SVGAGI. CDR3 residues: CASRRGQGSYEQYF. The CDR3 DNA follows: TGTGCCAGCAGACGGGGACAGGGCTCCTACGAGCAGTACTTC.

The V and J genes are TRBV9 and TRBJ2-7, with 14 bases matching TRBD2. Germline assignment: CDR1 SGDLS and CDR2 YYNGEE. V shed 4 bases and J 5 bases; nucleotides not matched to a gene: 5. The CDR3 spans 15 residues. The CDR3 loop is CASSLGLAGEDEQYF. CDR3 nucleotides: TGTGCCAGCAGCCTGGGACTAGCGGGAGAGGACGAGCAGTACTTC.

This clone has a single count. The rearrangement joins TRBV4-1 to TRBJ1-2, with TRBD1 matching 9 bases. The germline V gene encodes CDR1 MGHRA and CDR2 YSYEKL. The CDR3 extends over 16 amino acids. Trimming at V came to 2 bases and at J to 2 bases, leaving 6 bases not matched to a gene. The CDR3 loop reads CASSQSGTGRNYGYTF. The DNA for the CDR3 is TGCGCCAGCAGCCAATCCGGGACAGGGAGAAACTATGGCTACACCTTC.

V gene TRBV11-2 combines with J gene TRBJ1-3; 12 bases map to TRBD1. CDR1 and CDR2 from the germline V gene are SGHAT and FQNNGV. Trimming at V came to 1 base and at J to 6 bases, leaving 10 bases not matched to a gene. This CDR3 is 18 amino acids long. CDR3 sequence: CASSLAGQGAKRENTIYF. CDR3 nucleotides: TGTGCCAGCAGCTTAGCGGGACAGGGGGCGAAAAGAGAAAACACCATATATTTT.

This chain's CDR3 is CASSDRQRETQYF. The CDR3 nucleotides read TGTGCCAGCAGTGATAGACAGAGAGAGACCCAGTACTTC. This chain links TRBV2 with TRBJ2-5; TRBD1 is a possible D gene (5 bases). The CDR3 sequence is 13 residues long. Trimming shortened V by 3 bases and J by 4 bases, and 9 bases separated the two germline ends. From germline, CDR1 is SNHLY and CDR2 FYNNEI.

The chain recombines TRBV3-1 (or the pseudogene TRBV3-2) with TRBJ2-7; TRBD2 aligns across 8 bases. V was clipped by 5 bases and J by 1 base; unmatched bases: 4. The germline CDR1 and CDR2 sequences are LGHDT and YNNKEL (reference sequence). This CDR3 is built from 14 residues. CDR3 coding DNA: TGTGCCAGCAGCTTGCGACTAGCGTCCTACGAGCAGTACTTC. Translation gives CASSLRLASYEQYF.